This entry lists 28 T cell receptor beta chains sequenced from one sample in a study of blood T cell repertoires in COVID-19. The data were produced by immunoSEQ multiplex PCR, yet TCRdb's version contains in-frame clones alone and is incomplete. The sample consists of around 58,000 clones, about nine tenths of them appearing once. Sequencing used peripheral blood. The receptors come from a woman aged 55 to 70 with active or convalescent COVID-19.

This clone has only one observation. This rearrangement joins TRBV6-5 to TRBJ1-5; 9 nucleotides line up with TRBD1. The V and J ends lost 6 bases and 7 bases, in that order; junction bases with no gene match: 10. Germline-derived CDR1 and CDR2 are MNHEY and SVGAGI. The CDR3 length is 15 residues. The CDR3 protein is CASRRQGEAGQPQHF. The DNA of the CDR3 is TGTGCCAGCAGGAGACAGGGGGAGGCCGGACAGCCCCAGCATTTT.

CDR3 protein: CASSPSGMFDSNYGYTF. As DNA, the CDR3 is TGTGCCAGCAGCCCCTCCGGGATGTTCGACTCTAACTATGGCTACACCTTC. The chain carries TRBV11-2 and TRBJ1-2; no reliable D call. The germline V and J ends were trimmed by 5 bases and 0 bases, with 19 bases remaining between them. The germline gives CDR1 SGHAT, CDR2 FQNNGV. This CDR3 is 17 amino acids long.

The rearrangement links TRBV6-2 or TRBV6-3 to TRBJ1-5; D unclear. This CDR3 comprises 14 residues. Trimming removed 4 bases from V and 3 bases from J, with 10 bases in between. Germline lookup yields CDR1 MNHEY and CDR2 SVGEGT. The DNA for the CDR3 is TGTGCCAGCAGTTCACGGGAATTCAATCAGCCCCAGCATTTT. This sequence encodes CASSSREFNQPQHF.

The chain couples TRBV12-3 or TRBV12-4 to TRBJ2-7; TRBD2 is a possible D gene (5 bases). Trimming pared 4 bases from V and 0 bases from J, leaving 7 bases between. The CDR3 extends over 13 amino acids. The CDR3 coding sequence is TGTGCCAGCAGTTCGGGGTTCTCCTACGAGCAGTACTTC. It translates to CASSSGFSYEQYF.

The chain employs TRBV9 and TRBJ2-7, with D possibly being TRBD1 (6 bases). This CDR3 is 16 amino acids long. The V and J ends lost 4 bases and 2 bases respectively, with 19 bases between them. In germline, CDR1 is SGDLS, CDR2 YYNGEE. DNA of the CDR3: TGTGCCAGCAGCACCTCCGGGACACGATTAACCTACGAGCAGTACTTC. Protein sequence: CASSTSGTRLTYEQYF.

V is TRBV28 and J is TRBJ2-3; 10 bases are a match to TRBD2. The junction had 6 bases not matched to a gene; V was cut back by 1 base and J by 2 bases. CDR1 is MDHEN, CDR2 SYDVKM, per germline. This CDR3 has 17 residues. The CDR3 loop reads CASSLFTSGVYTDTQYF. The CDR3, as DNA: TGTGCCAGCAGTTTATTCACTAGCGGGGTGTACACAGATACGCAGTATTTT.

V is TRBV6-5 and J is TRBJ1-5, with TRBD1 matching over 7 bases. Germline trimming cut 6 bases from V and 1 base from J; bases unmatched to any gene: 3. The CDR3 extends over 14 amino acids. CDR1 is MNHEY and CDR2 is SVGAGI in the germline V gene. CDR3 loop: CASRSGGSNQPQHF. CDR3 DNA sequence: TGTGCCAGCAGATCAGGGGGGAGCAATCAGCCCCAGCATTTT.

The chain has TRBV28 and TRBJ1-1; no clear D. V lost 6 bases, J lost 1 base, and 3 bases lay in between. This CDR3 is built from 11 residues. Germline lookup yields CDR1 MDHEN and CDR2 SYDVKM. The CDR3 DNA follows: TGTGCCAGCAGCAGGAACACTGAAGCTTTCTTT. This translates into CASSRNTEAFF.

This chain connects TRBV6-5 to TRBJ1-5; D possibly corresponds to TRBD1 (6 bases). CDR1 is MNHEY and CDR2 is SVGAGI in the germline V gene. The CDR3 is 14 amino acids. Trimming stripped 6 bases from V and 2 bases from J, with 11 bases between. The CDR3 loop reads CASRLRQGNQPQHF. The CDR3, as DNA: TGTGCCAGCAGGCTCCGACAGGGCAATCAGCCCCAGCATTTT.

The V and J genes are TRBV28 and TRBJ2-1; no clear D gene. The CDR3 covers 16 residues. CDR1 MDHEN and CDR2 SYDVKM come from the germline V gene. V dropped 5 bases and J dropped 0 bases, with 14 bases sitting between them. Here the CDR3 reads CASSPLAEGSYNEQFF. CDR3 bases: TGTGCCAGCAGTCCCCTGGCGGAAGGCTCCTACAATGAGCAGTTCTTC. The full variable domain, in which reference TRBV28 and TRBJ2-1 provide the parts outside the CDR3, is DVKVTQSSRYLVKRTGEKVFLECVQDMDHENMFWYRQDPGLGLRLIYFSYDVKMKEKGDIPEGYSVSREKKERFSLILESASTNQTSMYLCASSPLAEGSYNEQFFGPGTRLTVL.

The V and J genes are TRBV6-6 and TRBJ1-5; no definite D call. CDR3 length: 11 residues. Germline V lookup: CDR1 MNHNY, CDR2 SVGAGI (reference sequence). Between the trimmed V and J ends, which lost 7 bases and 9 bases, there was a span of 10 bases. CDR3 protein: CASTNEGPQHF. The CDR3, as DNA: TGTGCCAGCACCAATGAGGGGCCCCAGCATTTT.

V usage is TRBV2 and J usage is TRBJ2-7; no reliable D call. Germline lookup yields CDR1 SNHLY and CDR2 FYNNEI. V was cut by 4 bases and J by 3 bases, with 7 bases left in between. This CDR3 contains 12 residues. The CDR3 loop reads CASSVRNYEQYF. The DNA of the CDR3 is TGTGCCAGCAGTGTGCGAAACTACGAGCAGTACTTC.

The chain recombines TRBV7-3 with TRBJ1-2; TRBD1 might be the D (6 bases). Trimming stripped 2 bases from V and 1 base from J, with 14 bases between. Germline V gives CDR1 SGHTA, CDR2 FQGTGA. The CDR3 extends over 16 amino acids. CDR3 sequence reads: CASSLGAGTLNYGYTF. The DNA for the CDR3 is TGTGCCAGCAGCTTAGGCGCTGGGACACTTAACTATGGCTACACCTTC.

The rearrangement joins TRBV30 to TRBJ1-5; TRBD1 aligns across 7 bases. From germline, CDR1 is GTSNPN and CDR2 SVGIG (reference sequence). This CDR3 has 15 residues. Trimming cost V 3 bases and J 2 bases; bases outside gene matches: 7. CDR3 DNA sequence: TGTGCCTGGAGCAGGGACAGATGGGGCAATCAGCCCCAGCATTTT. Protein product: CAWSRDRWGNQPQHF.

This chain joins TRBV9 and TRBJ2-5; perhaps TRBD1 as D (6 bases). The CDR3 totals 14 residues. Trimming took off 0 bases at V and 1 base at J, with 7 bases between the two ends. Germline V gene sequence: CDR1 SGDLS, CDR2 YYNGEE. This CDR3 reads CASSVVGGQETQYF. The CDR3 coding sequence is TGTGCCAGCAGCGTAGTAGGGGGCCAAGAGACCCAGTACTTC.

This chain joins TRBV2 and TRBJ2-5; the match to TRBD2 covers 10 bases. The CDR3 totals 15 residues. Losses at the gene ends were 5 bases for V and 5 bases for J; bases not matched to a gene: 8. CDR1 SNHLY and CDR2 FYNNEI come from the germline V gene. This CDR3 reads CASSPSGGYWETQYF. The CDR3 DNA follows: TGTGCCAGCAGTCCTAGCGGGGGATATTGGGAGACCCAGTACTTC.

The chain recombines TRBV7-9 with TRBJ2-1; 12 nucleotides line up with TRBD2. This CDR3 spans 16 amino acids. Per the germline V gene, CDR1 is SEHNR and CDR2 is FQNEAQ (reference sequence). V lost 6 bases to trimming and J lost 6 bases; unmatched junction nucleotides: 9. CDR3 protein: CASSSRLAGVRNEQFF. As DNA, the CDR3 is TGTGCCAGCAGTTCTAGACTAGCGGGAGTACGCAATGAGCAGTTCTTC.

The chain uses TRBV28 and TRBJ2-2, with a tentative D call TRBD1 (6 bases). Trimming took off 8 bases at V and 6 bases at J, with 16 bases between the two ends. This CDR3 has 14 residues. Germline V gives CDR1 MDHEN, CDR2 SYDVKM. CDR3 sequence (DNA): TGTGCCAGCTATAACAGGGTTATGGCCGGGGAGCTGTTTTTT. Translation gives CASYNRVMAGELFF.

The chain combines TRBV6-1 with TRBJ1-2, with TRBD1 matching over 8 bases. CDR1 is MNHNS, CDR2 SASEGT, per germline. The CDR3 is 15 residues long. With V trimmed by 1 base and J by 10 bases, 11 bases remained unmatched. The chain's CDR3 is CASSEGTGTGRAYTF. DNA of the CDR3: TGTGCCAGCAGTGAAGGGACAGGGACTGGTCGGGCCTACACCTTC.

The chain has TRBV5-1 and TRBJ2-2; D is perhaps TRBD2 (6 bases). Germline-derived CDR1 and CDR2 are SGHRS and YFSETQ. This CDR3 region has 14 residues. Trimming stripped 3 bases from V and 5 bases from J, with 11 bases between. The chain's CDR3 is CASSWPRETGELFF. The CDR3, as DNA: TGCGCCAGCAGCTGGCCTCGGGAGACCGGGGAGCTGTTTTTT.

The count of this clone is one. The CDR3 DNA follows: TGTGCCAGCAGTGAATTCAGCGGGAGGTTCAATGAGCAGTTCTTC. It yields the protein CASSEFSGRFNEQFF. The chain links TRBV25-1 to TRBJ2-1; TRBD2 matches 9 bases. CDR1 is MGHDK, CDR2 SYGVNS, per germline. The trim removed 1 base at V and 6 bases at J, leaving 4 bases unmatched. The length of the CDR3 is 15 residues.

The CDR3 sequence: CASSLEGDSYNEQFF. The CDR3 DNA follows: TGTGCCAGCAGCTTGGAGGGGGACTCCTACAATGAGCAGTTCTTC. The V and J genes are TRBV5-5 and TRBJ2-1; TRBD1 is a possible D gene (6 bases). Germline loops: CDR1 SGHKS, CDR2 YYEKEE (reference sequence). Trimming removed 0 bases at V and 0 bases at J, with 7 bases between. The CDR3 is 15 amino acids.

As to this clone: This sample includes further DNA sequences coding for the same CDR3. The chain joins TRBV5-8 to TRBJ2-7, with no clear D. V was cut by 3 bases and J by 3 bases, with 7 bases left in between. CDR3 size: 12 residues. Germline CDR1 is SGHTS and CDR2 is YDEGEE. In DNA form, the CDR3 reads TGTGCCAGCAGCTCTCCACTCTACGAGCAGTACTTC. Translating it yields CASSSPLYEQYF.

J is TRBJ2-4 and V is TRBV30, with D possibly TRBD1 on 5 matching bases. The CDR3 contains 15 residues. CDR1 is GTSNPN, CDR2 SVGIG, per germline (reference sequence). Between the trimmed V and J ends, which lost 3 bases and 0 bases, there was a span of 12 bases. Written as DNA, the CDR3 is TGTGCCTGGAGGTCAGGGTCGGGAGCCAAAAACATTCAGTACTTC. It codes for CAWRSGSGAKNIQYF.

This clone was recorded a few times. The V call is TRBV19, the J call TRBJ1-5, with 8 bases lining up with TRBD1. This CDR3 contains 16 residues. Trimming at V came to 6 bases and at J to 5 bases, leaving 12 bases not matched to a gene. Germline-derived CDR1 and CDR2 are LNHDA and SQIVND (reference sequence). CDR3 bases: TGTGCCAGTAGATTACGTACCGGGACAGGCGATCAGCCCCAGCATTTT. It yields the protein CASRLRTGTGDQPQHF.

The chain carries TRBV5-1 and TRBJ2-7; 8 nucleotides match TRBD1. Germline CDR1 SGHRS, CDR2 YFSETQ. Unmatched junction bases numbered 1, after V lost 3 bases and J lost 2 bases. The CDR3 runs 13 residues. DNA of the CDR3: TGCGCCAGCAGCTGGACAGGGACCTACGAGCAGTACTTC. It is translated as CASSWTGTYEQYF.

The V call is TRBV28, the J call TRBJ1-1, with 8 nucleotides matching TRBD1. Germline V gives CDR1 MDHEN, CDR2 SYDVKM. The CDR3 is made up of 14 amino acids. V lost 5 bases to trimming and J lost 1 base; unmatched junction nucleotides: 3. The CDR3 loop is CASSDRGRNTEAFF. The CDR3 nucleotides read TGTGCCAGCAGTGACAGGGGCCGGAACACTGAAGCTTTCTTT.

The table lists this clone with a few counts. V and J are TRBV7-6 and TRBJ1-6; D is possibly TRBD1 (6 bases). CDR3 length: 15 residues. Germline values: CDR1 SGHVS, CDR2 FNYEAQ. The germline V and J ends were trimmed by 4 bases and 0 bases, with 7 bases remaining between them. The CDR3 region has the DNA TGTGCCAGCAGCTCGGACAGCTCCTATAATTCACCCCTCCACTTT. It encodes CASSSDSSYNSPLHF.